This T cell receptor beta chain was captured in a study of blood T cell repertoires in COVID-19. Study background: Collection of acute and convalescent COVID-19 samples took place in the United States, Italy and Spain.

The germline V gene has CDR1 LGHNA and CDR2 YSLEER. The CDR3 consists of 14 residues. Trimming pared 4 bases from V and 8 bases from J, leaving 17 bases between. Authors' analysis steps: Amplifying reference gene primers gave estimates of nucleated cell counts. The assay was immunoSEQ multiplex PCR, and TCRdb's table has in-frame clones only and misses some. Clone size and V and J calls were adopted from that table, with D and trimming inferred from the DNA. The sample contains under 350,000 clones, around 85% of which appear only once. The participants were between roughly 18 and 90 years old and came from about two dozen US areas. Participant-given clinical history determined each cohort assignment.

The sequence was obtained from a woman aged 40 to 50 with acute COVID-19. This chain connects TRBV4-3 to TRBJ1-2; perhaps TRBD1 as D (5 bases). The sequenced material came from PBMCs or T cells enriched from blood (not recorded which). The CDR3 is CASSLVRGEYGYTF. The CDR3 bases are TGCGCCAGCAGCCTCGTAAGGGGCGAATACGGCTACACCTTC.